The 14 T cell receptor beta chains presented below share a single source sample, sequenced in a study of cytomegalovirus exposure and HLA in healthy donors. 13 Jbeta primers and 60 Vbeta primers were used for the PCR. TCRdb's table, derived via immunoSEQ multiplex PCR, lists solely in-frame clones and lacks some. The sample lists about 160,000 clones; roughly four fifths were seen once. The sequenced sample was PBMCs. These receptors were taken from a man in his fifties in good health and CMV-seropositive.

CDR3 in amino acids: CASSLDRGLSYEQYF. The CDR3 nucleotides read TGTGCCAGTAGTTTGGACAGGGGGTTATCCTACGAGCAGTACTTC. This chain joins TRBV19 and TRBJ2-7; TRBD1 agrees at 10 bases. J gave up 1 base and V 5 bases, and 5 bases lay outside the gene matches. The germline gives CDR1 LNHDA, CDR2 SQIVND (reference sequence). This CDR3 contains 15 residues.

The chain is built from TRBV5-5 and TRBJ2-3, with 7 bases matching TRBD2. V trimming: 0 bases; J trimming: 3 bases; junction bases outside the gene matches: 4. Germline values: CDR1 SGHKS, CDR2 YYEKEE (reference sequence). The length of the CDR3 is 15 residues. DNA of the CDR3: TGTGCCAGCAGCTTGGGGTTAGCGGGTACAGATACGCAGTATTTT. Amino acid sequence: CASSLGLAGTDTQYF.

The V and J genes are TRBV7-2 and TRBJ2-1, with 9 nucleotides matching TRBD2. Per the germline V gene, CDR1 is SGHTA and CDR2 is FQGNSA. V was pared by 1 base and J by 12 bases, with 4 bases of the junction left unmatched. The CDR3 is made up of 13 amino acids. The CDR3 DNA sequence: TGTGCCAGCAGCTTAGGCGGGAGGGCCGTGCAGTTCTTC. Encoded protein: CASSLGGRAVQFF.

V gene TRBV28 combines with J gene TRBJ1-4, with D possibly TRBD1 on 6 matching bases. The CDR3 spans 17 residues. Trimming removed 5 bases from V and 1 base from J, with 17 bases in between. Germline CDR1 is MDHEN and CDR2 is SYDVKM. The CDR3 spells CASSLQGRGVTNEKLFF. Written as DNA, the CDR3 is TGTGCCAGCAGTCTACAGGGAAGGGGTGTAACTAATGAAAAACTGTTTTTT. Full variable domain (outside the CDR3, taken from reference TRBV28 and TRBJ1-4): DVKVTQSSRYLVKRTGEKVFLECVQDMDHENMFWYRQDPGLGLRLIYFSYDVKMKEKGDIPEGYSVSREKKERFSLILESASTNQTSMYLCASSLQGRGVTNEKLFFGSGTQLSVL.

The chain combines TRBV5-1 with TRBJ1-6, with D perhaps matching TRBD1 (6 bases). The V end was cut by 3 bases, the J end by 4 bases, with 14 bases between. From germline, CDR1 is SGHRS and CDR2 YFSETQ. The CDR3 extends over 16 amino acids. CDR3 in DNA: TGCGCCAGCAGCTCGGGGACAAGGCTGTATAATTCACCCCTCCACTTT. Translating gives CASSSGTRLYNSPLHF.

With respect to this clone: Other nucleotide sequences from this sample produce the same CDR3. The V call is TRBV5-1, the J call TRBJ2-6; D is undetermined. The CDR3 extends over 15 amino acids. Per germline, CDR1 SGHRS and CDR2 YFSETQ. Trimming pared 0 bases from V and 0 bases from J, leaving 4 bases between. CDR3 amino acids: CASSLAGSGANVLTF. CDR3 in DNA: TGCGCCAGCAGCTTGGCGGGCTCTGGGGCCAACGTCCTGACTTTC.

This clone was seen many times. This chain joins TRBV5-1 and TRBJ1-2; D perhaps matches TRBD1 (6 bases). Trimming pared 3 bases from V and 6 bases from J, leaving 24 bases between. The CDR3 sequence is 17 residues long. Germline V lookup: CDR1 SGHRS, CDR2 YFSETQ. The CDR3 spells CASSSKLQTGLKHGYTF. The DNA of the CDR3 is TGCGCCAGCAGCTCAAAACTTCAAACAGGGCTCAAGCATGGCTACACCTTC.

The chain carries TRBV7-2 and TRBJ1-6; the D is unclear. Deletions cut 1 base from V and 0 bases from J, with 10 bases between. Germline assignment: CDR1 SGHTA and CDR2 FQGNSA. The CDR3 is made up of 17 amino acids. The CDR3 region has the DNA TGTGCCAGCAGCTTAGGGGTAGGGAGCTCCTATAATTCACCCCTCCACTTT. It translates to CASSLGVGSSYNSPLHF. The variable domain in full, completed from reference TRBV7-2 and TRBJ1-6, reads GAGVSQSPSNKVTEKGKDVELRCDPISGHTALYWYRQSLGQGLEFLIYFQGNSAPDKSGLPSDRFSAERTGGSVSTLTIQRTQQEDSAVYLCASSLGVGSSYNSPLHFGNGTRLTVT.

This chain joins TRBV28 and TRBJ1-5, with TRBD1 as a possible D gene (5 bases). Trimming took off 2 bases at V and 4 bases at J, with 9 bases between the two ends. The CDR3 is made up of 14 amino acids. In germline, CDR1 is MDHEN, CDR2 SYDVKM. The CDR3 bases are TGTGCCAGCAGTTTAGAGGCAGGGAATCAGCCCCAGCATTTT. Encoded protein: CASSLEAGNQPQHF.

This chain uses TRBV30 with TRBJ2-1, with TRBD2 matching 9 bases. V trimming: 0 bases; J trimming: 7 bases; junction bases outside the gene matches: 7. CDR3 length equals 15 residues. Germline lookup yields CDR1 GTSNPN and CDR2 SVGIG (reference sequence). For the CDR3, the DNA is TGTGCCTGGAGTGTCTCTCGCGGGGGGGCAAATGAGCAGTTCTTC. This translates into CAWSVSRGGANEQFF.

This clone was detected a few times. This sequence joins TRBV6-5 and TRBJ1-4; TRBD1 agrees at 8 bases. The CDR3 loop spans 13 amino acids. Per the germline V gene, CDR1 is MNHEY and CDR2 is SVGAGI. The trim removed 8 bases at V and 10 bases at J, leaving 9 bases unmatched. The CDR3 DNA sequence: TGTGCCAGCGCACAAGGACAGGGAGGAAAACTGTTTTTT. Its protein is CASAQGQGGKLFF.

The gene calls are TRBV27 and TRBJ2-7; tentative D call: TRBD1 (5 bases). CDR3 length equals 13 residues. Trimming removed 6 bases at V and 3 bases at J, with 12 bases between. CDR1 is MNHEY and CDR2 is SMNVEV in the germline V gene (reference sequence). CDR3 nucleotides: TGTGCCAGCAGACTGACAGCAATCTACGAGCAGTACTTC. It yields the protein CASRLTAIYEQYF.

The chain combines TRBV28 with TRBJ1-1; TRBD1 might be the D (6 bases). In germline, CDR1 is MDHEN, CDR2 SYDVKM. This CDR3 has 14 amino acids. Trimming took 2 bases from V and 5 from J, leaving 12 bases between them. The CDR3 protein is CASSLAGAGTEAFF. The CDR3 DNA reads as TGTGCCAGCAGTTTAGCAGGGGCCGGTACTGAAGCTTTCTTT. The variable domain in full, completed from reference TRBV28 and TRBJ1-1, reads DVKVTQSSRYLVKRTGEKVFLECVQDMDHENMFWYRQDPGLGLRLIYFSYDVKMKEKGDIPEGYSVSREKKERFSLILESASTNQTSMYLCASSLAGAGTEAFFGQGTRLTVV.

The gene calls are TRBV14 and TRBJ1-1; the D gene is possibly TRBD1 (6 bases). Germline V gives CDR1 SGHDN, CDR2 FVKESK. The length of the CDR3 is 13 residues. The V gene lost 4 bases and the J gene lost 6 bases, with 12 bases spanning the gap. The chain's CDR3 is CASSRRGGPEAFF. CDR3 nucleotides: TGTGCCAGCAGCCGTAGGGGGGGTCCTGAAGCTTTCTTT.